The 25 T cell receptor beta chains reported below all come from one sample, sequenced in a study of T-cell reconstitution after alpha-beta-depleted transplantation in children. Unique molecular identifiers were used in preparing the TCRbeta library. TCRdb passed the PCR reads through MiXCR, listing each CDR3 protein once. The sample carries 84,000 or so distinct CDR3 sequences, around 15% recorded once. The input for sequencing was PBMCs, mostly from graft donor cells, taken 180 days after TCRalphabeta/CD19-depleted stem cell transplant. Receptors were obtained from a male patient aged 2-15 years who had a stem cell transplant for acute lymphoblastic leukemia, so the T cells may come from the graft donor.

The sample holds many counts of this clonotype. The rearrangement uses TRBV10-3 and TRBJ1-5; 7 bases agree with TRBD1. This CDR3 spans 15 amino acids. The germline V gene encodes CDR1 ENHRY and CDR2 SYGVKD. V lost 0 bases, J lost 1 base, and 0 bases stayed unmatched. The CDR3 sequence: CAISESGQSNQPQHF. CDR3 sequence (DNA): TGTGCCATCAGTGAGTCGGGACAGAGCAATCAGCCCCAGCATTTT.

The gene calls are TRBV18 and TRBJ2-5; 9 nucleotides line up with TRBD2. The CDR3 is 18 residues long. Trimming at V came to 1 base and at J to 2 bases, leaving 11 bases not matched to a gene. Germline V CDR1 and CDR2: KGHSH, LQKENI. For the CDR3, the DNA is TGTGCCAGCTCACCACTCCCAGCGGGGGGCCTGGTACAAGAGACCCAGTACTTC. Its translation is CASSPLPAGGLVQETQYF.

The rearrangement uses TRBV27 and TRBJ2-1; a possible D gene is TRBD2 (7 bases). CDR3 size: 15 residues. Germline values: CDR1 MNHEY, CDR2 SMNVEV (reference sequence). With 10 bases removed from V and 3 bases from J, the gap between germline ends came to 19 bases. Here the CDR3 DNA reads TGTGCCACCATCGACGGGGGGCCCAACTACAATGAGCAGTTCTTC. It codes for CATIDGGPNYNEQFF.

In its sample, this clonotype was seen many times. V and J are TRBV5-1 and TRBJ2-3; 8 bases align to TRBD2. Trimming took 2 bases from V and 2 from J; bases not matched to a gene: 7. Germline CDR1 and CDR2: SGHRS and YFSETQ. This CDR3 is built from 16 residues. The CDR3 DNA reads TGCGCCAGCAGCTTTCAAGCGGGGGAGTTCACAGATACGCAGTATTTT. It specifies CASSFQAGEFTDTQYF.

V gene TRBV5-1 combines with J gene TRBJ2-3, with D perhaps TRBD2 (5 bases). The CDR3 sequence is 12 residues long. CDR1 is SGHRS, CDR2 YFSETQ, per germline. Trimming pared 5 bases from V and 6 bases from J, leaving 10 bases between. The CDR3 DNA sequence: TGCGCCAGCAGACCTGCTAGCGATACGCAGTATTTT. Translated: CASRPASDTQYF.

V is TRBV5-1 and J is TRBJ2-5; possible D gene TRBD2, 5 bases. V lost 0 bases and J 5 bases, leaving 11 bases between the germline ends. This CDR3 is 14 amino acids long. Per the germline V gene, CDR1 is SGHRS and CDR2 is YFSETQ. Here the CDR3 reads CASSLAPGRETQYF. CDR3 in DNA: TGCGCCAGCAGCTTGGCGCCGGGAAGGGAGACCCAGTACTTC.

This clonotype was detected only a few times. The chain uses TRBV6-4 and TRBJ2-3, with TRBD2 identical over 8 bases. The V segment lost 0 bases and the J segment 12 bases; nucleotides outside the gene matches: 11. CDR3 length: 15 residues. Germline V lookup: CDR1 MRHNA, CDR2 SNTAGT. The DNA of the CDR3 is TGTGCCAGCAGTGACTCGACGGGACTAGGCGCTCCACAGTATTTT. Translated, it gives CASSDSTGLGAPQYF.

This clonotype was picked up many times. This rearrangement joins TRBV12-3 or TRBV12-4 to TRBJ2-1; 7 bases are a match to TRBD1. V shed 3 bases, J shed 8 bases, and the junction held 4 bases outside the gene matches. The CDR3 has 13 residues. The CDR3 region has the DNA TGTGCCAGCAGTTTTCTAGGGGGCGATGAGCAGTTCTTC. This codes for CASSFLGGDEQFF.

This clonotype was recorded a few times. V is TRBV6-5 and J is TRBJ1-1; the match to TRBD1 covers 7 bases. CDR1 is MNHEY, CDR2 SVGAGI, per germline. This CDR3 is built from 12 residues. With 2 bases clipped from V and 9 bases from J, the junction kept 3 bases outside the gene matches. CDR3 protein: CASSYGGGQAFF. The CDR3 coding sequence is TGTGCCAGCAGTTACGGAGGGGGCCAAGCTTTCTTT.

This clonotype was detected a few times. CDR3 protein: CASGQGVGSNQPQHF. The DNA of the CDR3 is TGTGCCAGCGGACAGGGGGTGGGTAGCAATCAGCCCCAGCATTTT. The chain joins TRBV12-3 or TRBV12-4 to TRBJ1-5, with 10 bases identical to TRBD1. With 8 bases clipped from V and 0 bases from J, the junction kept 4 bases outside the gene matches. CDR3 size: 15 residues.

This rearrangement joins TRBV11-2 to TRBJ2-7, with 7 bases identical to TRBD1. V lost 6 bases and J lost 6; bases outside the gene matches: 11. The CDR3 has 14 residues. From germline, CDR1 is SGHAT and CDR2 FQNNGV. CDR3 DNA sequence: TGTGCCAGCAGATCCCTAAGACAGGGCCTCGAGCAGTACTTC. The encoded protein is CASRSLRQGLEQYF.

The chain recombines TRBV5-1 with TRBJ2-1; 9 positions agree with TRBD2. This CDR3 contains 17 residues. CDR1 SGHRS and CDR2 YFSETQ come from the germline V gene. Losses at the gene ends were 2 bases for V and 0 bases for J; bases not matched to a gene: 6. The CDR3 DNA is TGCGCCAGCAGCTTATTCCTAGCGGGGAGCTCCTACAATGAGCAGTTCTTC. Its protein is CASSLFLAGSSYNEQFF.

The chain combines TRBV29-1 with TRBJ2-5; possible D gene TRBD1, 6 bases. The CDR3 covers 13 residues. The V and J ends lost 7 bases and 8 bases respectively, with 20 bases between them. In germline, CDR1 is SQVTM, CDR2 ANQGSEA. As DNA, the CDR3 is TGCAGCGCGACAAAGGACAGCCCAGAAACCCAGTACTTC. Protein product: CSATKDSPETQYF.

The chain joins TRBV18 to TRBJ2-7; TRBD1 might be the D (5 bases). The germline V gene has CDR1 KGHSH and CDR2 LQKENI. V lost 3 bases, J lost 3 bases, and 12 bases lay in between. The CDR3 totals 14 residues. The CDR3 region has the DNA TGTGCCAGCTCACCGCCGCAGGGTAGCTACGAGCAGTACTTC. Amino acids: CASSPPQGSYEQYF.

This clonotype was recorded a few times. In nucleotides, the CDR3 is TGCAGCGTGGGTATTAGGGGGGGGCACTCCTACAATGAGCAGTTCTTC. Encoded protein: CSVGIRGGHSYNEQFF. The chain recombines TRBV29-1 with TRBJ2-1; the D gene is possibly TRBD2 (7 bases). Trimming left V 6 bases short and J 0 bases short, with 18 bases between. The germline V gene has CDR1 SQVTM and CDR2 ANQGSEA. The CDR3 sequence is 16 residues long.

This clonotype was seen more than once but under ten times. V gene TRBV12-3 or TRBV12-4 combines with J gene TRBJ1-5, with 9 bases matching TRBD1. V was clipped by 2 bases and J by 1 base; unmatched bases: 3. The CDR3 runs 16 residues. The CDR3 sequence: CASSLPGQGSNQPQHF. The CDR3 DNA reads as TGTGCCAGCAGTTTACCCGGACAGGGGAGCAATCAGCCCCAGCATTTT.

The sample holds a few counts of this clonotype. This chain links TRBV2 with TRBJ2-3; D possibly corresponds to TRBD2 (6 bases). V lost 5 bases, J lost 3 bases, and 12 bases lay in between. Germline V lookup: CDR1 SNHLY, CDR2 FYNNEI. This CDR3 is 14 amino acids long. CDR3 sequence reads: CASSNTGATDTQYF. The CDR3 DNA is TGTGCCAGCAGTAACACGGGAGCGACAGATACGCAGTATTTT.

V usage is TRBV5-4 and J usage is TRBJ2-1; TRBD1 matches at 7 bases. In germline, CDR1 is SGHNT, CDR2 YYREEE (reference sequence). V shed 4 bases and J 5 bases; nucleotides not matched to a gene: 6. This CDR3 has 14 residues. Here the CDR3 reads CASSPRTGDNEQFF. CDR3 nucleotide sequence: TGTGCCAGCAGCCCTAGGACAGGCGACAATGAGCAGTTCTTC. The full variable domain, in which reference TRBV5-4 and TRBJ2-1 provide the parts outside the CDR3, is ETGVTQSPTHLIKTRGQQVTLRCSSQSGHNTVSWYQQALGQGPQFIFQYYREEENGRGNFPPRFSGLQFPNYSSELNVNALELDDSALYLCASSPRTGDNEQFFGPGTRLTVL.

This clonotype has just a few counts. The chain combines TRBV5-1 with TRBJ1-2; the D is unclear. The germline V gene has CDR1 SGHRS and CDR2 YFSETQ. The CDR3 spans 14 residues. V lost 1 base to trimming and J lost 3 bases, with 10 bases between them. The CDR3 DNA reads as TGCGCCAGCAGCTTGATATCGCGGGACTATGGCTACACCTTC. Encoded protein: CASSLISRDYGYTF.

V and J are TRBV4-2 and TRBJ2-1, with D perhaps TRBD2 (6 bases). The germline V and J ends were trimmed by 0 bases and 7 bases, with 10 bases remaining between them. The CDR3 loop spans 14 amino acids. Germline loops: CDR1 LGHNA, CDR2 YNFKEQ. CDR3 loop: CASSQDGGANEQFF. The CDR3 DNA reads as TGTGCCAGCAGCCAAGATGGAGGGGCAAATGAGCAGTTCTTC.

The chain has TRBV20-1 and TRBJ2-7; a weak D match, TRBD1 (6 bases). V gave up 4 bases and J gave up 0 bases, with 13 bases separating them. The CDR3 runs 14 residues. Germline CDR1 reads DFQATT; CDR2 reads SNEGSKA (reference sequence). CDR3 bases: TGCAGTGCTACCCCGGACAGCTACTCCTACGAGCAGTACTTC. Amino acids: CSATPDSYSYEQYF.

This clonotype was seen a few times. The chain couples TRBV5-6 to TRBJ2-1, with D perhaps TRBD2 (5 bases). V lost 0 bases and J lost 11, with 9 bases in between. Germline V gene lookup returns CDR1 SGHDT and CDR2 YYEEEE. This CDR3 comprises 12 residues. CDR3 residues: CASSLERAKQFF. Written as DNA, the CDR3 is TGTGCCAGCAGCTTGGAGAGGGCCAAGCAGTTCTTC.

The chain is built from TRBV20-1 and TRBJ2-3, with 11 bases matching TRBD2. V was clipped by 5 bases and J by 4 bases; unmatched bases: 5. This CDR3 spans 14 amino acids. CDR1 is DFQATT, CDR2 SNEGSKA, per germline (reference sequence). The CDR3 coding sequence is TGCAGTGCTCGTGGTAGCGGGGGGGCAGATACGCAGTATTTT. Its translation: CSARGSGGADTQYF.

The rearrangement joins TRBV20-1 to TRBJ1-5; no clear D gene. The CDR3 sequence is 13 residues long. The germline V and J ends were trimmed by 0 bases and 7 bases, with 10 bases remaining between them. Germline V gene sequence: CDR1 DFQATT, CDR2 SNEGSKA (reference sequence). Here the CDR3 reads CSARDRRIQPQHF. In DNA form, the CDR3 reads TGCAGTGCTAGAGATAGGAGGATACAGCCCCAGCATTTT.

This clonotype showed up many times. V gene TRBV24-1 combines with J gene TRBJ2-1; D unresolved. Looked up from germline, CDR1 is KGHDR and CDR2 is SFDVKD. The length of the CDR3 is 16 residues. Trimming left V 4 bases short and J 9 bases short, with 21 bases between. The CDR3 sequence is CATSDNLPLRLTEQFF. The DNA for the CDR3 is TGTGCCACCAGTGACAACCTCCCTTTACGGTTAACTGAGCAGTTCTTC.